Following are 27 T cell receptor beta chains from one sample sequenced in a study of T cell responses to AZD1222 COVID-19 vaccine. The protocol was immunoSEQ multiplex PCR, while the TCRdb copy is restricted to in-frame clones and leaves out a portion. Among approximately 89,000 clones listed, about 88% were seen once. This sample comprised peripheral blood, obtained on day 0 of AZD1222 vaccination. These receptors all come from an adult in good health.

This chain links TRBV4-2 with TRBJ2-2, with 8 bases that match TRBD2. From germline, CDR1 is LGHNA and CDR2 YNFKEQ. The V gene end was trimmed by 7 bases and the J gene end by 2 bases; junction bases not matched to a gene: 6. This CDR3 region has 15 residues. The CDR3 nucleotides are TGTGCCAGCAAGATTAGCGGGGACAACACCGGGGAGCTGTTTTTT. This gives the protein CASKISGDNTGELFF.

This chain joins TRBV3-1 (or the pseudogene TRBV3-2) and TRBJ2-7; 11 bases are a match to TRBD2. The CDR3 contains 14 residues. Trimming at V came to 4 bases and at J to 7 bases, leaving 6 bases not matched to a gene. Germline values: CDR1 LGHDT, CDR2 YNNKEL (reference sequence). The CDR3 region is CASSRGLAGEEQYF. The CDR3 bases are TGTGCCAGCAGCCGCGGACTAGCGGGCGAAGAGCAGTACTTC.

V usage is TRBV28 and J usage is TRBJ2-7; maybe TRBD2 (5 bases). The CDR3 loop spans 14 amino acids. Germline V gives CDR1 MDHEN, CDR2 SYDVKM. The V and J ends lost 7 bases and 2 bases respectively, with 15 bases between them. This chain's CDR3 is CASKKRGSAYEQYF. CDR3 nucleotide sequence: TGTGCCAGCAAAAAAAGAGGGTCCGCCTACGAGCAGTACTTC.

The rearrangement joins TRBV5-4 to TRBJ2-1; D might be TRBD2 (6 bases). The germline V gene has CDR1 SGHNT and CDR2 YYREEE (reference sequence). The CDR3 runs to 15 residues. The germline V and J ends were trimmed by 3 bases and 2 bases, with 12 bases remaining between them. CDR3 nucleotides: TGTGCCAGCAGCTCCGGGACTTCGACCTACAATGAGCAGTTCTTC. This codes for CASSSGTSTYNEQFF.

CDR3 amino acids: CASSPPERGGYEQFF. The CDR3, as DNA: TGTGCCAGCTCACCACCGGAGCGGGGGGGCTATGAGCAGTTCTTC. The V and J genes are TRBV18 and TRBJ2-1, with 10 nucleotides matching TRBD2. Germline trimming cut 0 bases from V and 8 bases from J; bases unmatched to any gene: 4. The CDR3 spans 15 residues. Germline-derived CDR1 and CDR2 are KGHSH and LQKENI.

J is TRBJ2-3 and V is TRBV5-1; no definite D call. The CDR3 sequence is 14 residues long. V dropped 6 bases and J dropped 0 bases, with 11 bases sitting between them. Per the germline V gene, CDR1 is SGHRS and CDR2 is YFSETQ. The CDR3 here is CASKVQRSTDTQYF. Here the CDR3 DNA reads TGCGCCAGCAAGGTCCAGAGAAGCACAGATACGCAGTATTTT.

The V gene is TRBV2, the J gene TRBJ2-1; 8 bases line up with TRBD2. The J segment lost 8 bases and the V segment lost 6 bases, leaving 9 bases of the junction unmatched. This CDR3 spans 14 amino acids. CDR1 SNHLY and CDR2 FYNNEI come from the germline V gene. CDR3 in DNA: TGTGCCAGCAGAGCTTCGACTAGCGTGGATGAGCAGTTCTTC. Translated: CASRASTSVDEQFF.

The rearrangement joins TRBV7-9 to TRBJ2-7; 7 nucleotides agree with TRBD2. There are 15 residues in the CDR3. V dropped 3 bases and J dropped 3; count of bases not matched to a gene: 8. The germline V gene encodes CDR1 SEHNR and CDR2 FQNEAQ (reference sequence). DNA for the CDR3: TGTGCCAGCAGCTTGATGGGAGGGGAGTACTACGAGCAGTACTTC. This codes for CASSLMGGEYYEQYF.

V usage is TRBV5-1 and J usage is TRBJ2-3; TRBD2 matches 7 bases. The J segment lost 2 bases and the V segment lost 4 bases, leaving 7 bases of the junction unmatched. The CDR3 has 15 residues. Germline loops: CDR1 SGHRS, CDR2 YFSETQ. The CDR3 is CASSVGGLLTDTQYF. Written as DNA, the CDR3 is TGCGCCAGCAGCGTCGGGGGACTACTCACAGATACGCAGTATTTT. Together with reference TRBV5-1 and TRBJ2-3, the CDR3 gives the full variable domain: KAGVTQTPRYLIKTRGQQVTLSCSPISGHRSVSWYQQTPGQGLQFLFEYFSETQRNKGNFPGRFSGRQFSNSRSEMNVSTLELGDSALYLCASSVGGLLTDTQYFGPGTRLTVL.

This clone turned up a few times. The gene calls are TRBV19 and TRBJ1-2; D not certain. V lost 3 bases and J lost 0, with 2 bases in between. Germline CDR1 is LNHDA and CDR2 is SQIVND (reference sequence). The CDR3 is 12 amino acids. CDR3 DNA: TGTGCCAGTAGTATGACTAACTATGGCTACACCTTC. Amino acid sequence: CASSMTNYGYTF.

This clone appeared a few times. The gene calls are TRBV24-1 and TRBJ2-7, with D possibly matching TRBD2 (6 bases). V was pared by 7 bases and J by 3 bases, with 18 bases between. This CDR3 comprises 15 residues. CDR1 and CDR2 (germline): KGHDR, SFDVKD. The CDR3 DNA reads TGTGCCACCAGAGGGACGGAGGAGGGGTACTACGAGCAGTACTTC. It translates to CATRGTEEGYYEQYF.

J is TRBJ2-5 and V is TRBV3-1 (or the pseudogene TRBV3-2); tentative D call: TRBD2 (6 bases). Germline CDR1 LGHDT, CDR2 YNNKEL (reference sequence). Trimming shortened V by 1 base and J by 6 bases, and 15 bases separated the two germline ends. The CDR3 is 15 amino acids. The CDR3 nucleotides read TGTGCCAGCAGCCAAGGTCTGGGACTGGGACAGACCCAGTACTTC. It yields the protein CASSQGLGLGQTQYF.

This clone was counted between two and nine times. V is TRBV28 and J is TRBJ1-6; 7 nucleotides line up with TRBD1. Germline trimming cut 7 bases from V and 2 bases from J; bases unmatched to any gene: 5. Germline CDR1 is MDHEN and CDR2 is SYDVKM. This CDR3 is 15 amino acids long. CDR3 DNA sequence: TGTGCCAGCACTGAAACAGGGGCCTATAATTCACCCCTCCACTTT. The encoded protein is CASTETGAYNSPLHF.

The chain couples TRBV29-1 to TRBJ1-2, with TRBD1 as a possible D gene (6 bases). The V and J ends lost 6 bases and 5 bases respectively, with 16 bases between them. CDR1 and CDR2 from the germline V gene are SQVTM and ANQGSEA. This CDR3 spans 13 amino acids. CDR3 loop: CSVTTGNWYGYTF. The DNA for the CDR3 is TGCAGCGTGACAACAGGGAATTGGTATGGCTACACCTTC.

The chain links TRBV9 to TRBJ2-1; weak D call: TRBD1 (7 bases). Germline loops: CDR1 SGDLS, CDR2 YYNGEE. The ends were cut back, 0 bases at V and 3 bases at J, with 13 bases in the middle. This CDR3 contains 16 residues. The CDR3 is CASSVESGGLYNEQFF. As DNA, the CDR3 is TGTGCCAGCAGCGTAGAATCAGGGGGGCTCTACAATGAGCAGTTCTTC.

This clone was seen just once. This chain uses TRBV6-2 or TRBV6-3 with TRBJ1-1; TRBD1 agrees at 9 bases. This CDR3 comprises 20 residues. Germline V gives CDR1 MNHEY, CDR2 SVGEGT. With 0 bases clipped from V and 2 bases from J, the junction kept 16 bases outside the gene matches. CDR3: CASSYSTSRGQGFGNTEAFF. The CDR3 bases are TGTGCCAGCAGTTACTCGACATCCCGCGGACAGGGGTTTGGAAACACTGAAGCTTTCTTT.

The V gene is TRBV19, the J gene TRBJ2-1; D ambiguous. Trimming cost V 5 bases and J 6 bases, with 8 bases left between them. Germline V gene sequence: CDR1 LNHDA, CDR2 SQIVND (reference sequence). The CDR3 is made up of 12 amino acids. CDR3 nucleotide sequence: TGTGCCAGTAGTCCACTTGGCAATGAGCAGTTCTTC. Its translation: CASSPLGNEQFF.

This clone was counted a single time. The CDR3 region has the DNA TGTGCCAGCAGGGGAGACATCAACTACGAGCAGTACTTC. It translates to CASRGDINYEQYF. V and J are TRBV21-1 and TRBJ2-7; TRBD2 reflects the table's D call only, with no check against the DNA. TRBV21-1 is an annotated pseudogene. The CDR3 has 13 amino acids.

This sequence joins TRBV2 and TRBJ1-2; 7 nucleotides line up with TRBD1. The germline V gene encodes CDR1 SNHLY and CDR2 FYNNEI. The CDR3 length is 15 residues. J gave up 4 bases and V 0 bases, and 5 bases lay outside the gene matches. The DNA of the CDR3 is TGTGCCAGCAGTGAAGCCGGCAGGGGGAGCTATGGCTACACCTTC. Translation gives CASSEAGRGSYGYTF.

Only one count was recorded for this clone. This CDR3 is CATSDGQALSYEQYF. The CDR3 coding sequence is TGTGCCACCAGTGACGGACAGGCGCTCTCCTACGAGCAGTACTTC. This chain joins TRBV24-1 and TRBJ2-7; 7 nucleotides line up with TRBD1. The CDR3 is made up of 15 amino acids. The germline CDR1 and CDR2 sequences are KGHDR and SFDVKD. The V segment lost 4 bases and the J segment 0 bases; nucleotides outside the gene matches: 5.

V is TRBV18 and J is TRBJ1-5; 7 bases are a match to TRBD1. Germline V gene data show CDR1 as KGHSH and CDR2 as LQKENI. The V segment lost 2 bases and the J segment 6 bases; nucleotides outside the gene matches: 7. CDR3 length equals 15 residues. The CDR3: CASSPSTGASQPQHF. The CDR3 DNA sequence: TGTGCCAGCTCACCATCTACAGGGGCCAGTCAGCCCCAGCATTTT.

V is TRBV6-5 and J is TRBJ1-2; 8 bases are a match to TRBD1. With V trimmed by 6 bases and J by 6 bases, 9 bases remained unmatched. The CDR3 sequence is 14 residues long. Germline lookup yields CDR1 MNHEY and CDR2 SVGAGI. CDR3 DNA sequence: TGTGCCAGCAGCCCGACAGGGGAATGGGATGGCTACACCTTC. Translation gives CASSPTGEWDGYTF.

This sequence joins TRBV15 and TRBJ2-5; 7 nucleotides agree with TRBD1. The CDR3 length is 15 residues. The V gene end was trimmed by 3 bases and the J gene end by 1 base; junction bases not matched to a gene: 5. Germline CDR1 LNHNV, CDR2 YYDKDF (reference sequence). CDR3 nucleotide sequence: TGTGCCACCAGCAGGACAGGGACCATCCAAGAGACCCAGTACTTC. Translated: CATSRTGTIQETQYF.

The J gene is TRBJ1-2, the V gene TRBV6-5, with D perhaps matching TRBD1 (6 bases). Germline assignment: CDR1 MNHEY and CDR2 SVGAGI. V lost 7 bases and J 6 bases, leaving 18 bases between the germline ends. The CDR3 contains 14 residues. CDR3 nucleotide sequence: TGTGCCAGCACCCTAGGGGGGGCCGTTAATGGCTACACCTTC. It codes for CASTLGGAVNGYTF.

The genes are TRBV12-2 and TRBJ2-2; no DNA check was done on the table's D call, TRBD2. TRBV12-2 is a pseudogene. The CDR3 loop spans 16 amino acids. CDR3 region: CASRTKRGGNTGELFF. The CDR3, as DNA: TGTGCAAGTCGCACCAAGCGGGGGGGCAACACCGGGGAGCTGTTTTTT.

This clone came up a few times. The chain employs TRBV29-1 and TRBJ1-5; D gene ambiguous. The length of the CDR3 is 13 residues. The ends were cut back, 4 bases at V and 1 base at J, with 8 bases in the middle. Germline loops: CDR1 SQVTM, CDR2 ANQGSEA. DNA for the CDR3: TGCAGCGTTGCCGGAGGGAGCAATCAGCCCCAGCATTTT. This sequence encodes CSVAGGSNQPQHF.

The chain links TRBV18 to TRBJ1-3; 8 bases fit TRBD1. Germline CDR1 reads KGHSH; CDR2 reads LQKENI. V dropped 3 bases and J dropped 0; count of bases not matched to a gene: 10. The CDR3 length is 18 residues. The CDR3, as DNA: TGTGCCAGCTCACCGACAGGGACAGGCTATTACTCTGGAAACACCATATATTTT. This gives the protein CASSPTGTGYYSGNTIYF.